Presented here are 24 T cell receptor beta chains from one specimen sequenced in a study of T-cell reconstitution after alpha-beta-depleted transplantation in children. Study observations and caveats: T cells produced anew were the main source of T-cell counts and diversity one year after transplant.

Antigens for these TCRs are unknown. As it was prepared, the TCRbeta library received unique molecular identifiers. TCRdb fed the PCR reads into MiXCR, producing one record per CDR3 protein. The repertoire includes hundreds of thousands of distinct CDR3 sequences, around 7.1% of them detected once, and 9.1% sits in the top ten. The sequences come from peripheral blood, collected 360 days after TCRalphabeta/CD19-depleted stem cell transplant. Receptor source: a female patient aged 2-9 years who had a stem cell transplant for Fanconi anemia, so the T cells may come from the graft donor.

This clonotype was seen ten or more times. The chain carries TRBV6-5 and TRBJ2-7; D gene uncertain. This CDR3 region has 16 residues. With 2 bases removed from V and 5 bases from J, the gap between germline ends came to 19 bases. CDR1 is MNHEY and CDR2 is SVGAGI in the germline V gene. The CDR3 sequence: CASSYNSGNLGNEQYF. The CDR3 bases are TGTGCCAGCAGTTACAATTCCGGAAACCTAGGGAACGAGCAGTACTTC.

The rearrangement links TRBV3-1 to TRBJ1-5; D possibly corresponds to TRBD1 (5 bases). The germline V gene has CDR1 LGHDT and CDR2 YNNKEL (reference sequence). Deletions cut 6 bases from V and 2 bases from J, with 14 bases between. This CDR3 region has 15 residues. The CDR3 spells CASSDDVGGNQPQHF. The CDR3 DNA sequence: TGTGCCAGCAGTGACGACGTAGGGGGCAATCAGCCCCAGCATTTT. Using reference TRBV3-1 and TRBJ1-5 for the parts outside the CDR3, the full variable domain is DTAVSQTPKYLVTQMGNDKSIKCEQNLGHDTMYWYKQDSKKFLKIMFSYNNKELIINETVPNRFSPKSPDKAHLNLHINSLELGDSAVYFCASSDDVGGNQPQHFGDGTRLSIL.

The V and J genes are TRBV28 and TRBJ2-2; D gene ambiguous. Germline CDR1 and CDR2: MDHEN and SYDVKM. This CDR3 has 15 residues. V lost 5 bases and J 4 bases, leaving 14 bases between the germline ends. The CDR3 region is CASSPTARSTGELFF. The CDR3 DNA follows: TGTGCCAGCAGTCCGACGGCGAGGTCCACCGGGGAGCTGTTTTTT.

The CDR3 spells CSARATGGYGYTF. The CDR3 DNA reads as TGCAGTGCTAGAGCGACGGGGGGGTATGGCTACACCTTC. V and J are TRBV20-1 and TRBJ1-2, with TRBD1 as a possible D gene (5 bases). Germline CDR1 DFQATT, CDR2 SNEGSKA (reference sequence). The CDR3 contains 13 residues. V was clipped by 1 base and J by 5 bases, with 11 bases between them.

This clonotype was observed at least ten times. The chain combines TRBV28 with TRBJ2-3, with 8 bases that match TRBD1. V lost 5 bases and J lost 1; bases outside the gene matches: 5. Germline-derived CDR1 and CDR2 are MDHEN and SYDVKM. This CDR3 is 15 amino acids long. CDR3 protein: CASSQPDRGTDTQYF. DNA for the CDR3: TGTGCCAGCAGTCAACCGGACAGGGGCACAGATACGCAGTATTTT. Full variable domain (outside the CDR3, taken from reference TRBV28 and TRBJ2-3): DVKVTQSSRYLVKRTGEKVFLECVQDMDHENMFWYRQDPGLGLRLIYFSYDVKMKEKGDIPEGYSVSREKKERFSLILESASTNQTSMYLCASSQPDRGTDTQYFGPGTRLTVL.

As regards this clonotype: The germline gene is not matched at one end of the junction; a read error may be the cause. The rearrangement uses TRBV7-6 and TRBJ2-5; possible D gene TRBD2, 5 bases. The length of the CDR3 is 14 residues. Germline CDR1 and CDR2: SGHVS and FNYEAQ. The DNA of the CDR3 is TGTCCCAGCAGCCAAAACGGGGTCCAAGAGACCCAGTACTTC. As protein: CPSSQNGVQETQYF.

This clonotype was observed many times. V is TRBV9 and J is TRBJ2-1; either TRBD1 or TRBD2 may supply D (6 bases each). The germline CDR1 and CDR2 sequences are SGDLS and YYNGEE. The CDR3 sequence is 17 residues long. V gave up 7 bases and J gave up 5 bases, with 25 bases separating them. This CDR3 reads CASGQSRGAYPNNEQFF. DNA for the CDR3: TGTGCCAGCGGCCAAAGTAGGGGGGCTTACCCTAACAATGAGCAGTTCTTC. The whole variable domain, remainder taken from reference TRBV9 and TRBJ2-1, is DSGVTQTPKHLITATGQRVTLRCSPRSGDLSVYWYQQSLDQGLQFLIQYYNGEERAKGNILERFSAQQFPDLHSELNLSSLELGDSALYFCASGQSRGAYPNNEQFFGPGTRLTVL.

This clonotype was detected ten times or more. This chain joins TRBV5-5 and TRBJ2-3; D is unresolved. There are 15 residues in the CDR3. In germline, CDR1 is SGHKS, CDR2 YYEKEE (reference sequence). V shed 1 base and J shed 0 bases, with 9 bases lying between them. The CDR3 loop is CASSLNHPSTDTQYF. In DNA form, the CDR3 reads TGTGCCAGCAGCTTGAATCATCCGAGCACAGATACGCAGTATTTT.

There are many counts of this clonotype. In DNA, the CDR3 is TGTGCCAGCAGCCTATGGACAGGGCTCGTCCTTAACACTGAAGCTTTCTTT. Translation: CASSLWTGLVLNTEAFF. This sequence joins TRBV14 and TRBJ1-1; TRBD1 aligns across 8 bases. Germline CDR1 and CDR2: SGHDN and FVKESK. J lost 2 bases, V lost 4 bases, and 12 bases had no gene match. This CDR3 has 17 amino acids.

The sample holds a few counts of this clonotype. The J gene is TRBJ2-7, the V gene TRBV9, with a possible D match to TRBD2 (6 bases). V was shortened by 0 bases and J by 3 bases, with 16 bases between the two germline ends. This CDR3 has 16 residues. Germline lookup yields CDR1 SGDLS and CDR2 YYNGEE. This CDR3 reads CASSVVPTLGGYEQYF. The DNA of the CDR3 is TGTGCCAGCAGCGTAGTCCCGACGTTGGGGGGCTACGAGCAGTACTTC.

The J gene is TRBJ2-1, the V gene TRBV11-2; D is ambiguous. With 1 base removed from V and 8 bases from J, the gap between germline ends came to 12 bases. CDR1 and CDR2 (germline): SGHAT, FQNNGV. The CDR3 has 14 residues. The CDR3 region has the DNA TGTGCCAGCAGCTTAGCTGGTCCTACCGATGAGCAGTTCTTC. Translated: CASSLAGPTDEQFF.

There are many counts of this clonotype. The J gene is TRBJ1-1, the V gene TRBV14; D remains ambiguous. V lost 4 bases and J 2 bases, leaving 5 bases between the germline ends. Germline V gene sequence: CDR1 SGHDN, CDR2 FVKESK. The CDR3 contains 12 residues. The CDR3 region is CASSLKNTEAFF. CDR3 DNA: TGTGCCAGCAGCCTGAAAAACACTGAAGCTTTCTTT.

The chain joins TRBV7-9 to TRBJ1-4; D call uncertain. Deletions cut 2 bases from V and 0 bases from J, with 7 bases between. The CDR3 totals 15 residues. Germline-derived CDR1 and CDR2 are SEHNR and FQNEAQ (reference sequence). The CDR3 nucleotides are TGTGCCAGCAGCTTATACGGCTCAACTAATGAAAAACTGTTTTTT. It specifies CASSLYGSTNEKLFF.

This clonotype was observed a handful of times. V gene TRBV5-1 combines with J gene TRBJ1-2, with 7 positions matching TRBD1. CDR1 SGHRS and CDR2 YFSETQ come from the germline V gene. The V gene end was trimmed by 3 bases and the J gene end by 2 bases; junction bases not matched to a gene: 1. The CDR3 consists of 13 residues. The CDR3 loop reads CASSSTGNYGYTF. The CDR3 DNA reads TGCGCCAGCAGCTCGACAGGGAACTATGGCTACACCTTC.

The chain recombines TRBV11-3 with TRBJ1-2; D unresolved. CDR1 and CDR2 (germline): SGHNT, YENEEA. V lost 0 bases and J lost 4, with 9 bases in between. The CDR3 extends over 14 amino acids. This CDR3 reads CASSLDRTGYGYTF. The CDR3 DNA reads as TGTGCCAGCAGCTTAGATAGGACGGGCTATGGCTACACCTTC.

The table lists this clonotype with a few counts. The CDR3: CAWSVGLAGYNEQFF. The CDR3 region has the DNA TGTGCCTGGAGTGTAGGGCTAGCGGGATACAATGAGCAGTTCTTC. The rearrangement links TRBV30 to TRBJ2-1, with 9 bases fitting TRBD2. Trimming at V came to 0 bases and at J to 4 bases, leaving 4 bases not matched to a gene. The CDR3 consists of 15 residues. Germline CDR1 is GTSNPN and CDR2 is SVGIG (reference sequence).

The table lists this clonotype with many counts. CDR3 in DNA: TGTGCCAGCAGCGTAGGAGGCAATTCACCCCTCCACTTT. This sequence encodes CASSVGGNSPLHF. This sequence joins TRBV9 and TRBJ1-6, with D unresolved. CDR1 and CDR2 (germline): SGDLS, YYNGEE. Trimming stripped 0 bases from V and 7 bases from J, with 5 bases between. This CDR3 region has 13 residues.

There are many counts of this clonotype. The V gene is TRBV20-1, the J gene TRBJ2-7; 10 nucleotides match TRBD2. The CDR3 is 14 amino acids. V was pared by 2 bases and J by 6 bases, with 7 bases of the junction left unmatched. Per the germline V gene, CDR1 is DFQATT and CDR2 is SNEGSKA (reference sequence). CDR3 bases: TGCAGTGCTAGACTAGCGGGAGTGTGGAGCGAGCAGTACTTC. Translating gives CSARLAGVWSEQYF.

This clonotype was counted only a few times. V and J are TRBV2 and TRBJ2-7; D not resolved. The CDR3 runs to 13 residues. Trimming cost V 3 bases and J 3 bases, with 9 bases left between them. Germline V gene data show CDR1 as SNHLY and CDR2 as FYNNEI. In DNA form, the CDR3 reads TGTGCCAGCAGTGACTATCGGGTCTACGAGCAGTACTTC. This sequence encodes CASSDYRVYEQYF.

The genes are TRBV12-3 or TRBV12-4 and TRBJ1-1, with D tentatively TRBD1 (6 bases). The CDR3 is 14 residues long. V lost 9 bases to trimming and J lost 2 bases, with 16 bases between them. The CDR3 loop reads CASTRGGKNTEAFF. Written as DNA, the CDR3 is TGTGCCAGTACGAGGGGGGGCAAAAACACTGAAGCTTTCTTT.

The gene calls are TRBV7-2 and TRBJ1-5; D call uncertain. The CDR3 length is 15 residues. Germline CDR1 reads SGHTA; CDR2 reads FQGNSA. V was cut by 5 bases and J by 0 bases, with 11 bases left in between. The CDR3 DNA reads as TGTGCCAGCAGCCGGGCCATCCATAGCAATCAGCCCCAGCATTTT. Translating it yields CASSRAIHSNQPQHF.

The chain links TRBV6-2 or TRBV6-3 to TRBJ2-7, with 7 bases that match TRBD2. The length of the CDR3 is 15 residues. Germline V CDR1 and CDR2: MNHEY, SVGEGT. Written as DNA, the CDR3 is TGTGTCAGCAGTTACTTCGGACTAGGCATCAACGAGCAGTACGTC. Residues: CVSSYFGLGINEQYV.

This clonotype has just a few counts. The V gene is TRBV5-1, the J gene TRBJ1-3; no firm D call. The V gene's germline CDR1 is SGHRS and CDR2 YFSETQ. Trimming took 0 bases from V and 3 from J, leaving 7 bases between them. The CDR3 covers 14 residues. Written as DNA, the CDR3 is TGCGCCAGCAGCTTGGTGGCGGATGGAAACACCATATATTTT. Protein: CASSLVADGNTIYF. Supplemented by reference TRBV5-1 and TRBJ1-3, the full variable domain reads KAGVTQTPRYLIKTRGQQVTLSCSPISGHRSVSWYQQTPGQGLQFLFEYFSETQRNKGNFPGRFSGRQFSNSRSEMNVSTLELGDSALYLCASSLVADGNTIYFGEGSWLTVV.

This clonotype came up many times. V is TRBV12-3 or TRBV12-4 and J is TRBJ2-1; 16 bases line up with TRBD2. The CDR3 is 17 residues long. V lost 6 bases to trimming and J lost 0 bases; unmatched junction nucleotides: 2. CDR3 sequence (DNA): TGTGCCAGCAGGGGACTAGCGGGGGGGCCCTCCTACAATGAGCAGTTCTTC. Translation: CASRGLAGGPSYNEQFF.